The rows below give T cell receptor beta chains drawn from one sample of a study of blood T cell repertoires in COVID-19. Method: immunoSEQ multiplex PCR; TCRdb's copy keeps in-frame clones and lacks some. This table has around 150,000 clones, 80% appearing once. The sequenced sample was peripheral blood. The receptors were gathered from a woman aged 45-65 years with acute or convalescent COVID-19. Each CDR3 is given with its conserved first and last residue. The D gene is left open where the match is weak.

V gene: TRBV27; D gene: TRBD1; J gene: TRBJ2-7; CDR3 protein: CASSLSTGGSYEQYF; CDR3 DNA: TGTGCCAGCAGTTTAAGCACAGGGGGCTCCTACGAGCAGTACTTC
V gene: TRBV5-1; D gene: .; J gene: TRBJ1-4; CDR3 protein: CASSLGGGEKLFF; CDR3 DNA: TGCGCCAGCAGCTTGGGAGGAGGTGAAAAACTGTTTTTT
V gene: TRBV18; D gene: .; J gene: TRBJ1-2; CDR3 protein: CASSPRPDWPDYGYTF; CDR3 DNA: TGTGCCAGCTCACCACGGCCGGACTGGCCCGACTATGGCTACACCTTC
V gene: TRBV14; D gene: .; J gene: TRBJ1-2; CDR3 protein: CASSQGFGSANYGYTF; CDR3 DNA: TGTGCCAGCAGCCAAGGGTTCGGGAGCGCTAACTATGGCTACACCTTC
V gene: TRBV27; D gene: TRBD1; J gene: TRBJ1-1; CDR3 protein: CASSPAGTGYFATTEAFF; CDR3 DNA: TGTGCCAGCAGTCCGGCCGGGACAGGGTATTTCGCCACGACTGAAGCTTTCTTT
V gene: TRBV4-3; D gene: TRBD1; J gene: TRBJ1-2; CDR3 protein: CASSQDGTGVNYGYTF; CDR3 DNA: TGCGCCAGCAGCCAAGATGGGACAGGAGTCAACTATGGCTACACCTTC
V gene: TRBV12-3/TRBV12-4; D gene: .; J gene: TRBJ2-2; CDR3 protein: CASSSLGRGELFF; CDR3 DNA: TGTGCCAGCAGCTCGTTGGGGCGCGGGGAGCTGTTTTTT
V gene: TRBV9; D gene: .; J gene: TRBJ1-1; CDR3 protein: CASSVAQTTEAFF; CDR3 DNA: TGTGCCAGCAGCGTAGCACAGACGACTGAAGCTTTCTTT
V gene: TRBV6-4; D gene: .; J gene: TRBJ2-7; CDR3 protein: CASSPDPGVRYEQYF; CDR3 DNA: TGTGCCAGCAGTCCCGACCCAGGGGTCAGATACGAGCAGTACTTC
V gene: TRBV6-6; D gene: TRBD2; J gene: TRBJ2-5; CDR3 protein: CASSQTSGGAQETQYF; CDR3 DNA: TGTGCCAGCAGCCAGACTAGCGGGGGGGCACAAGAGACCCAGTACTTC